This paragraph covers one T cell receptor (beta chain) sequence. The data are from a study of blood T cell repertoires in COVID-19. Study context: Samples of COVID-19 (acute and convalescent) were obtained from the United States, Italy and Spain.

Methods used by the authors: Nucleated cell counts were estimated from reference gene primer amplification. The assay was immunoSEQ multiplex PCR, and TCRdb's table has in-frame clones only and misses some. D and trimming were read from the DNA, whereas the V and J calls and clone size are those reported in that table. The table shows around 180,000 clones, with 88% occurring only once. The CDR3 spans 15 residues. The V end lost 2 bases, the J end lost 6 bases, and 16 bases lay between the germline ends. The germline V gene has CDR1 KGHSH and CDR2 LQKENI. Sequenced sample: peripheral blood. The receptor comes from a man aged 60 to 75 with acute or convalescent COVID-19. This chain joins TRBV18 and TRBJ1-2, with a tentative D call TRBD1 (6 bases). The CDR3 here is CASSPGVQGIDGYTF. The CDR3 DNA reads as TGTGCCAGCTCACCAGGGGTGCAGGGGATCGATGGCTACACCTTC.